The text below deals with one T cell receptor (beta chain). The authors' processing: Amplification with reference gene primers provided the estimates of nucleated cell counts. Sequencing used immunoSEQ multiplex PCR; TCRdb keeps in-frame clones, though not all of them. V and J calls and clone size are as listed in that table; D and trimming were resolved from the DNA. The repertoire includes a few hundred thousand clones, about nine tenths of them detected once, and 1.5% to 2% sits in the top ten. The V gene lost 5 bases and the J gene lost 9 bases, with 8 bases spanning the gap. Germline V gene lookup returns CDR1 SEHNR and CDR2 FQNEAQ (reference sequence). The CDR3 spans 11 residues. The sample originates from a study of blood T cell repertoires in COVID-19. Study-level background: Collection of acute and convalescent COVID-19 samples took place in the United States, Italy and Spain.

Patients from Seattle were sampled longitudinally, starting during active infection. The genes are TRBV7-9 and TRBJ2-1; D unresolved. Specimen: peripheral blood. The clonotype originates from a woman in her thirties with COVID-19, enrolled during active disease. CDR3 in DNA: TGTGCCAGCAGCCGCTTCGGTGAGCAGTTCTTC. This codes for CASSRFGEQFF.